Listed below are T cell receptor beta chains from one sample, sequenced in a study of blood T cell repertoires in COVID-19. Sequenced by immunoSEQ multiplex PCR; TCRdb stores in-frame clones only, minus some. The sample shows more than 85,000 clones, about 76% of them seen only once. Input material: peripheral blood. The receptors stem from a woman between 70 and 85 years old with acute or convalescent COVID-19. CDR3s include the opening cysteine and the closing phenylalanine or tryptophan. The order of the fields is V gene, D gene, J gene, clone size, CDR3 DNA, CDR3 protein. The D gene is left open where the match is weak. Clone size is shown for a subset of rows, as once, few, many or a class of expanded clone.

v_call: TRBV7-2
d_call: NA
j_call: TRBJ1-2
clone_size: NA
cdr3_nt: TGTGCCAGCAGGATGGACAAAGCTAACTATGGCTACACCTTC
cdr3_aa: CASRMDKANYGYTF

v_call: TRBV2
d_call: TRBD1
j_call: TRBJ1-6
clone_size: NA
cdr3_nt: TGTGCCAGCAGTTACACAGGGGGGTATTCACCCCTCCACTTT
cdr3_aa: CASSYTGGYSPLHF

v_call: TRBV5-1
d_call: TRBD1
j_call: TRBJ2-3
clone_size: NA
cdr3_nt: TGCGCCAGCAGCCTGACTGGGACAGGGTTAAACTCGCAGTATTTT
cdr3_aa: CASSLTGTGLNSQYF

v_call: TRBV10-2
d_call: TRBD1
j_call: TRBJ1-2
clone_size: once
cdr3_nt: TGCGCCAGCAGTGAGTATGACAGGGTAAGTGGCTACACCTTC
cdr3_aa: CASSEYDRVSGYTF

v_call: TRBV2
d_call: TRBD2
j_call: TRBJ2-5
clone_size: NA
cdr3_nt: TGTGCCAGCAGTGAACAGCGGGGTGGGGTCGGGACCCAGTACTTC
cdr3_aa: CASSEQRGGVGTQYF

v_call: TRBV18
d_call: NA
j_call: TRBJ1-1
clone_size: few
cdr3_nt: TGTGCCAGCTCACCATCCAGGGGCACTGAAGCTTTCTTT
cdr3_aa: CASSPSRGTEAFF

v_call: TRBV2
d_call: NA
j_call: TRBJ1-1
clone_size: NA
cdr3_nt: TGTGCCAGCCTACTGAACACTGAAGCTTTCTTT
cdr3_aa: CASLLNTEAFF

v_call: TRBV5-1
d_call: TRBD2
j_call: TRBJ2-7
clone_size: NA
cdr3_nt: TGCGCCCGTTTGAGCCTTGGGGGGGCCCGGGGGGGGGAGCAGTACTTC
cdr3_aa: CARLSLGGARGGEQYF

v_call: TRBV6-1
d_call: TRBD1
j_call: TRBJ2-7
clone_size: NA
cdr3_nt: TGTGCCAGCAGTGAGGTGACAGGGGGCTTCTACGAGCAGTACTTC
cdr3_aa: CASSEVTGGFYEQYF

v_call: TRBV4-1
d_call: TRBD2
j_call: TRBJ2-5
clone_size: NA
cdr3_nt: TGCGCCAGCAGCCAAGTGACAGGGACTAGCGGGGGTAACGGCCAAGAGACCCAGTACTTC
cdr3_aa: CASSQVTGTSGGNGQETQYF

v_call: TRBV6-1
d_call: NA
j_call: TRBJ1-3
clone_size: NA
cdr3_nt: TGTGCCAGCAGTGAAGTGGCACCTTACTCTGGAAACACCATATATTTT
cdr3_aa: CASSEVAPYSGNTIYF

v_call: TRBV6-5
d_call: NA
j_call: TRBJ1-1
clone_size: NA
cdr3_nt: TGTGCCAGCAGCGTACAGAGGGCCCGGCACACTGAAGCTTTCTTT
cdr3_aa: CASSVQRARHTEAFF

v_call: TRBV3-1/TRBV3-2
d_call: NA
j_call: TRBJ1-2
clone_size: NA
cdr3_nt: TGTGCCAGCAGCCTCCGCAGGGGATCGGGCTACACCTTC
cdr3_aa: CASSLRRGSGYTF

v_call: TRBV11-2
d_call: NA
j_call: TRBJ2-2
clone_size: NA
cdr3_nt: TGTGCCAGCAGCCTCCGAGGCGGGGAGCTGTTTTTT
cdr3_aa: CASSLRGGELFF

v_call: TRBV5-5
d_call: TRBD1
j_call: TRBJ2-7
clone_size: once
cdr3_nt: TGTGCCAGCAGCCGGGCCTTAGGGCCAGGGGGTATCGGCGAGCAGTACTTC
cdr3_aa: CASSRALGPGGIGEQYF

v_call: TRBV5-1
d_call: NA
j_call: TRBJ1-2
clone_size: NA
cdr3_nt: TGCGCCAGCAGCCTCCGAGCGGGTGGCTACACCTTC
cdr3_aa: CASSLRAGGYTF

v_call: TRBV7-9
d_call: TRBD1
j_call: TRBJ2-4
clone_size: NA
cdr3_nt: TGTGCCAGCAGCTCCGGGTGGGACAGCAAAAACATTCAGTACTTC
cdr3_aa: CASSSGWDSKNIQYF

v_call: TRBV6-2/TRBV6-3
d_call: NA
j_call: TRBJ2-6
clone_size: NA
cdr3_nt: TGTGCCAGCAGTTACGGCGGTCCCGGGGGGGCCAACGTCCTGACTTTC
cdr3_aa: CASSYGGPGGANVLTF

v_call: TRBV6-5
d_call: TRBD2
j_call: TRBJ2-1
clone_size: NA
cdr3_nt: TGTGCCAGCAGACTAGCGGGGGGGCGAAGTGAGCAGTTCTTC
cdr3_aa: CASRLAGGRSEQFF

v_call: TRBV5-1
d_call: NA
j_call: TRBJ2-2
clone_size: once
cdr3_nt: TGCGCCAGCAGCTTACAGGGAAAGACGGCCGGGGAGCTGTTTTTT
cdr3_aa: CASSLQGKTAGELFF

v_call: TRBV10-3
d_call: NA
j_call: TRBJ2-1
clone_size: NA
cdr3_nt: TGTGCCTCCCAAGGGGAGGCTCGCAGTGAGCAGTTCTTC
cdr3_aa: CASQGEARSEQFF

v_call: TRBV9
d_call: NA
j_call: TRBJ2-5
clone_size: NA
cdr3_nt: TGTGCCAGCACCCGTGGGGGGGCGGAAGAGACCCAGTACTTC
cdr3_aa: CASTRGGAEETQYF

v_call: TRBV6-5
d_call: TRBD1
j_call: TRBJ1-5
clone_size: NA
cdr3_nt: TGTGCCAGCTTTAGACAGGGAGAGGGCAATCAGCCCCAGCATTTT
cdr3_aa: CASFRQGEGNQPQHF

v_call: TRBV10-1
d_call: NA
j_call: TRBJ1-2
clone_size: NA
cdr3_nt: TGCGCCAGCAGTTCAGGGCATGGCTACACCTTC
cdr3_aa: CASSSGHGYTF

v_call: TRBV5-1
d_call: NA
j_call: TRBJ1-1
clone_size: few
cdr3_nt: TGCGCCAGCAGCTTGGAGGGGATCGTCACTGAAGCTTTCTTT
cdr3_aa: CASSLEGIVTEAFF

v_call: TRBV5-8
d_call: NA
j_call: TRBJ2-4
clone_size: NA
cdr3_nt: TGTGCCAGCAGCTTGTATTCCGGAGGAGACATTCAGTACTTC
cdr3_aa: CASSLYSGGDIQYF

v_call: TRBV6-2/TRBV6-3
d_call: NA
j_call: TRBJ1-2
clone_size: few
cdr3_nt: TGTGCCAGCACCCCGGGGACAACTGCCTATGGCTACACCTTC
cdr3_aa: CASTPGTTAYGYTF

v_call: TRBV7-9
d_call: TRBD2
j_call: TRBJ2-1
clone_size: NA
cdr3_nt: TGTGCCAGCAGCCCCCGGGGGGCCTACAATGAGCAGTTCTTC
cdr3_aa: CASSPRGAYNEQFF

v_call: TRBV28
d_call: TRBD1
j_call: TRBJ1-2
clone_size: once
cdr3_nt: TGTGCCAGCAGTTTAGAGACAGGGAATTATGGCTACACCTTC
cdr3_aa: CASSLETGNYGYTF

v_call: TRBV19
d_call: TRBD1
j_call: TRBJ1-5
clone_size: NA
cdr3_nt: TGTGCCAGTACCATCCCAGGGGGTATTCAGCCCCAGCATTTT
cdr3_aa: CASTIPGGIQPQHF

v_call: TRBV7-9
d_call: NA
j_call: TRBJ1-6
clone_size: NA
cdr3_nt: TGTGCCAGCAGCTTACTATCCTATAATTCACCCCTCCACTTT
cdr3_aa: CASSLLSYNSPLHF

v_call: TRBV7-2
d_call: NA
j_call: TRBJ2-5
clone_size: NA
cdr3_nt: TGTGCCAGCAGCATTCCTGGGGGGGCGCGAGAGACCCAGTACTTC
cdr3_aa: CASSIPGGARETQYF

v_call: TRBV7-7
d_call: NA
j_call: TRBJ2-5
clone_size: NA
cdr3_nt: TGTGCCAGCAGCTCGCCAGGGATTAGCGGTGATGAGACCCAGTACTTC
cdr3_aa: CASSSPGISGDETQYF

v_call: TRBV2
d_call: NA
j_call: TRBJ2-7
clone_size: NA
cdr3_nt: TGTGCCAGCAGTGAATATGGTGCCGGGAGTTCCTACGAGCAGTACTTC
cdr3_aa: CASSEYGAGSSYEQYF

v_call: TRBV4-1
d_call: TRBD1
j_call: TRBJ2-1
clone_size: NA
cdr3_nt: TGCGCCAGCAGCCAAGGGCTTGGGACAGAAGCATACAATGAGCAGTTCTTC
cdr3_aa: CASSQGLGTEAYNEQFF

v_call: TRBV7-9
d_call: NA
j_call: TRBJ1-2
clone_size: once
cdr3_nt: TGTGCCAGCAGCCCCCAGATCTTTAACTATGGCTACACCTTC
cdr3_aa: CASSPQIFNYGYTF

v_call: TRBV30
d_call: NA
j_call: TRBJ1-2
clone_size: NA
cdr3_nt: TGTGCCTGGGGACAGTTTGAGGGACTTGGCTACACCTTC
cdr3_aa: CAWGQFEGLGYTF

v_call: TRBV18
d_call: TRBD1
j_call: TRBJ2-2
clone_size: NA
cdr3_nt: TGTGCCAGCTCAACCGGGACAGTGAACACCGGGGAGCTGTTTTTT
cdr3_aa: CASSTGTVNTGELFF

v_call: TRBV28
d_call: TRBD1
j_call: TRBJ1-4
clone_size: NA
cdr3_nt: TGTGCCAGCAAGGAAGGGACAGGGGGCGAAAAACTGTTTTTT
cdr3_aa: CASKEGTGGEKLFF

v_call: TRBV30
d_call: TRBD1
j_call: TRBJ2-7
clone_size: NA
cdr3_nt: TGTGCCTGGAAACCGGGACAGACCTACGAGCAGTACTTC
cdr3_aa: CAWKPGQTYEQYF

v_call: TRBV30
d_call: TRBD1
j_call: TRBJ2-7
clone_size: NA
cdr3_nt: TGTGCCTGGGACGGGACAGGGGGCGAGCAGTACTTC
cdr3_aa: CAWDGTGGEQYF